A selection of T cell receptor beta chains follows, all from one sample in a study of OX40 agonist ivuxolimab in advanced cancers. Clones were sequenced by immunoSEQ multiplex PCR, and TCRdb holds only the in-frame ones, with some missing. Of about 84,000 clones listed, 75% to 90% are singletons. The sample was CD4+ or CD8+ T cells sorted from blood, taken in a trial of the OX40 agonist ivuxolimab. The receptors originated from an adult with an advanced solid tumor such as melanoma, head and neck, liver or kidney cancer. CDR3s include the opening cysteine and the closing phenylalanine or tryptophan. D genes are given only for firm matches.

j_gene | d_gene | v_gene | CDR3aa | CDR3nt
TRBJ1-6 | TRBD1 | TRBV6-5 | CATVDRTDSPLHF | TGTGCCACCGTGGACAGGACCGATTCACCCCTCCACTTT
TRBJ2-7 | - | TRBV6-5 | CASSQQYEQYF | TGTGCCAGCAGTCAACAATACGAGCAGTACTTC
TRBJ2-2 | - | TRBV29-1 | CSVEERRAGELFF | TGCAGCGTTGAAGAGCGCAGGGCCGGGGAGCTGTTTTTT
TRBJ1-1 | TRBD1 | TRBV27 | CASSLTGASRYGTEAFF | TGTGCCAGCAGTTTAACAGGGGCGTCTAGGTATGGGACTGAAGCTTTCTTT
TRBJ1-3 | - | TRBV5-1 | CASSSTGLGGNTIYF | TGCGCCAGCAGCTCCACTGGCCTTGGCGGAAACACCATATATTTT
TRBJ2-1 | - | TRBV11-3 | CASSSRGFAYNEQFF | TGTGCCAGCAGTTCACGAGGGTTCGCCTACAATGAGCAGTTCTTC
TRBJ1-6 | - | TRBV7-2 | CASSQEAAYNSPLHF | TGTGCCAGCAGCCAAGAAGCGGCCTATAATTCACCCCTCCACTTT
TRBJ1-5 | TRBD1 | TRBV4-1 | CASSLKTGTVLQPQHF | TGCGCCAGCAGCCTAAAAACCGGGACAGTTTTGCAGCCCCAGCATTTT
TRBJ2-5 | - | TRBV7-2 | CASSLEAKETQYF | TGTGCCAGCAGCTTAGAGGCAAAAGAGACCCAGTACTTC
TRBJ1-4 | TRBD1 | TRBV6-5 | CASSPGTVLRKLFF | TGTGCCAGCAGTCCCGGGACAGTCCTCCGAAAACTGTTTTTT